These T cell receptor beta chains were read from a single sample in a study of blood T cell repertoires in COVID-19. Profiling relied on immunoSEQ multiplex PCR, and the TCRdb table lists in-frame clones only, not all of them. The sample contains some 150,000 clones, roughly 76% of which appear only once. The sample was peripheral blood. The receptor source for this set is a human donor with acute or convalescent COVID-19. The donor label of this sample is uncertain. Both conserved end residues are part of each CDR3. Each record gives: D gene, CDR3 length, J gene, clone size, V gene, CDR3 DNA, CDR3 protein. D genes are given only for firm matches. Rows may omit the clone size; those that give it use once, few, many or a size class.

D gene: TRBD1; CDR3 length: 15; J gene: TRBJ1-3; clone size: .; V gene: TRBV10-2; CDR3 DNA: TGCGCCAGCAGTGAGGAGGGGGCATTAGGAAACACCATATATTTT; CDR3 protein: CASSEEGALGNTIYF
D gene: .; CDR3 length: 15; J gene: TRBJ2-1; clone size: .; V gene: TRBV9; CDR3 DNA: TGTGCCAGCAGCGTAGGGGGAGACTCCTACAATGAGCAGTTCTTC; CDR3 protein: CASSVGGDSYNEQFF
D gene: .; CDR3 length: 14; J gene: TRBJ1-5; clone size: .; V gene: TRBV5-1; CDR3 DNA: TGCGCCAGCAGCCCGGACAGTCCCAATCAGCCCCAGCATTTT; CDR3 protein: CASSPDSPNQPQHF
D gene: .; CDR3 length: 17; J gene: TRBJ2-1; clone size: .; V gene: TRBV7-2; CDR3 DNA: TGTGCCAGCAGCCTCGGCCTGGCGGGGGCCCTCTACAATGAGCAGTTCTTC; CDR3 protein: CASSLGLAGALYNEQFF
D gene: .; CDR3 length: 12; J gene: TRBJ1-6; clone size: .; V gene: TRBV4-1; CDR3 DNA: TGCGCCAGCAGCCAACAGAATTCACCCCTCCACTTT; CDR3 protein: CASSQQNSPLHF
D gene: .; CDR3 length: 14; J gene: TRBJ2-3; clone size: .; V gene: TRBV14; CDR3 DNA: TGTGCCAGCAGCCAACACGGGGGTACAGATACGCAGTATTTT; CDR3 protein: CASSQHGGTDTQYF
D gene: TRBD1; CDR3 length: 16; J gene: TRBJ2-1; clone size: .; V gene: TRBV4-1; CDR3 DNA: TGCGCCAGCAGCATTAGAGACCAGGACAGGGGTCATGAGCAGTTCTTC; CDR3 protein: CASSIRDQDRGHEQFF
D gene: .; CDR3 length: 14; J gene: TRBJ1-5; clone size: .; V gene: TRBV30; CDR3 DNA: TGTGCCTGGAGTGTGGGAGGGGGATATCAGCCCCAGCATTTT; CDR3 protein: CAWSVGGGYQPQHF
D gene: .; CDR3 length: 14; J gene: TRBJ2-5; clone size: .; V gene: TRBV10-2; CDR3 DNA: TGCGCCAGCACGACCTCCGCTAGAGGGGAGACCCAGTACTTC; CDR3 protein: CASTTSARGETQYF
D gene: .; CDR3 length: 13; J gene: TRBJ2-2; clone size: .; V gene: TRBV7-6; CDR3 DNA: TGTGCCAGCAGCTTAGGCGGCACCGGGGAGCTGTTTTTT; CDR3 protein: CASSLGGTGELFF
D gene: .; CDR3 length: 13; J gene: TRBJ1-2; clone size: .; V gene: TRBV10-3; CDR3 DNA: TGTGCCATCAGTACAGTGGCTAACTATGGCTACACCTTC; CDR3 protein: CAISTVANYGYTF
D gene: TRBD1; CDR3 length: 15; J gene: TRBJ1-5; clone size: .; V gene: TRBV6-5; CDR3 DNA: TGTGCCAGCAGGTCCGACAGGGGGCTGGATCAGCCCCAGCATTTT; CDR3 protein: CASRSDRGLDQPQHF
D gene: TRBD1; CDR3 length: 14; J gene: TRBJ1-1; clone size: few; V gene: TRBV7-3; CDR3 DNA: TGTGCCAGCAGCACAGGACAGGGGGCCACTGAAGCTTTCTTT; CDR3 protein: CASSTGQGATEAFF
D gene: .; CDR3 length: 10; J gene: TRBJ1-6; clone size: .; V gene: TRBV10-2; CDR3 DNA: TGCGCCAGCAGTGAAGGGGCCCTCCACTTT; CDR3 protein: CASSEGALHF
D gene: .; CDR3 length: 16; J gene: TRBJ2-1; clone size: once; V gene: TRBV27; CDR3 DNA: TGTGCCAGCAGTGTCCTCTCCAGCGGAGCTTACAATGAGCAGTTCTTC; CDR3 protein: CASSVLSSGAYNEQFF
D gene: .; CDR3 length: 13; J gene: TRBJ2-1; clone size: many; V gene: TRBV19; CDR3 DNA: TGTGCCAGTAGTACCCGACTTGAGAATGAGCAGTTCTTC; CDR3 protein: CASSTRLENEQFF
D gene: .; CDR3 length: 16; J gene: TRBJ1-5; clone size: .; V gene: TRBV19; CDR3 DNA: TGTGCCAGTAGTATAGAGGGAGGGTGGAGCAATCAGCCCCAGCATTTT; CDR3 protein: CASSIEGGWSNQPQHF
D gene: TRBD2; CDR3 length: 16; J gene: TRBJ2-5; clone size: .; V gene: TRBV11-3; CDR3 DNA: TGTGCCAGCAGCTCCTCCCGGGGGGGGATTCGAGAGACCCAGTACTTC; CDR3 protein: CASSSSRGGIRETQYF
D gene: TRBD1; CDR3 length: 16; J gene: TRBJ2-2; clone size: .; V gene: TRBV9; CDR3 DNA: TGTGCCAGCAGCGCCCAGGGGGATCGGCACACCGGGGAGCTGTTTTTT; CDR3 protein: CASSAQGDRHTGELFF
D gene: .; CDR3 length: 17; J gene: TRBJ1-1; clone size: .; V gene: TRBV13; CDR3 DNA: TGTGCCAGCAGTTCTTACGGGACTATGGGTCCCAACACTGAAGCTTTCTTT; CDR3 protein: CASSSYGTMGPNTEAFF
D gene: .; CDR3 length: 15; J gene: TRBJ2-1; clone size: .; V gene: TRBV6-5; CDR3 DNA: TGTGCCAGCAGTACGGACACGAGCTCCTACAATGAGCAGTTCTTC; CDR3 protein: CASSTDTSSYNEQFF
D gene: .; CDR3 length: 15; J gene: TRBJ1-4; clone size: .; V gene: TRBV2; CDR3 DNA: TGTGCCAGCAGTGAAAGTCAAGGGGGTGTTGAAAAACTGTTTTTT; CDR3 protein: CASSESQGGVEKLFF
D gene: TRBD2; CDR3 length: 15; J gene: TRBJ2-2; clone size: once; V gene: TRBV5-4; CDR3 DNA: TGTGCCAGCAGCTTTAGCGGGGGTGTCACCGGGGAGCTGTTTTTT; CDR3 protein: CASSFSGGVTGELFF
D gene: .; CDR3 length: 14; J gene: TRBJ1-1; clone size: .; V gene: TRBV4-1; CDR3 DNA: TGCGCCAGCAGCGGACCGTTGAGGGCCACTGAAGCTTTCTTT; CDR3 protein: CASSGPLRATEAFF
D gene: TRBD1; CDR3 length: 16; J gene: TRBJ2-2; clone size: .; V gene: TRBV9; CDR3 DNA: TGTGCCAGCAGCGTATCCAAACAGGGGGGCACCGGGGAGCTGTTTTTT; CDR3 protein: CASSVSKQGGTGELFF
D gene: .; CDR3 length: 14; J gene: TRBJ1-5; clone size: .; V gene: TRBV7-2; CDR3 DNA: TGTGCCAGCAGCTCCACAGGAGACAATCAGCCCCAGCATTTT; CDR3 protein: CASSSTGDNQPQHF
D gene: TRBD1; CDR3 length: 13; J gene: TRBJ1-5; clone size: .; V gene: TRBV18; CDR3 DNA: TGTGCCAGCTCACCGGGACAGGATCAGCCCCAGCATTTT; CDR3 protein: CASSPGQDQPQHF
D gene: TRBD1; CDR3 length: 18; J gene: TRBJ2-2; clone size: .; V gene: TRBV7-6; CDR3 DNA: TGTGCCAGCAGCTTCAAGGAGGGCAGGGGGCAGGACACCGGGGAGCTGTTTTTT; CDR3 protein: CASSFKEGRGQDTGELFF
D gene: .; CDR3 length: 13; J gene: TRBJ1-1; clone size: .; V gene: TRBV6-1; CDR3 DNA: TGTGCCAGCAGTGAGGGAGGGCGGACTGAAGCTTTCTTT; CDR3 protein: CASSEGGRTEAFF
D gene: .; CDR3 length: 12; J gene: TRBJ2-7; clone size: few; V gene: TRBV5-4; CDR3 DNA: TGTGCCAGCAGCGGCCTTCCGGGGGAGCAGTACTTC; CDR3 protein: CASSGLPGEQYF
D gene: .; CDR3 length: 16; J gene: TRBJ2-7; clone size: once; V gene: TRBV7-2; CDR3 DNA: TGTGCCAGCAGCTCTGAGTCCGAATCAATCTCCTACGAGCAGTACTTC; CDR3 protein: CASSSESESISYEQYF
D gene: TRBD2; CDR3 length: 14; J gene: TRBJ2-3; clone size: .; V gene: TRBV6-5; CDR3 DNA: TGTGCCAGCAGCCGGGACTATAGCACAGATACGCAGTATTTT; CDR3 protein: CASSRDYSTDTQYF
D gene: TRBD1; CDR3 length: 12; J gene: TRBJ2-4; clone size: .; V gene: TRBV30; CDR3 DNA: TGTGCCTGGAGTCCAGGGGGCAACATTCAGTACTTC; CDR3 protein: CAWSPGGNIQYF
D gene: TRBD1; CDR3 length: 15; J gene: TRBJ1-6; clone size: once; V gene: TRBV6-5; CDR3 DNA: TGTGCCAGCAGTTATGGTACGGGACAGGGGTCACCCCTCCACTTT; CDR3 protein: CASSYGTGQGSPLHF
D gene: .; CDR3 length: 12; J gene: TRBJ1-1; clone size: .; V gene: TRBV30; CDR3 DNA: TGTGCCTGGAGTGCCACAGGGCCTGAAGCTTTCTTT; CDR3 protein: CAWSATGPEAFF
D gene: .; CDR3 length: 13; J gene: TRBJ1-1; clone size: .; V gene: TRBV12-3/TRBV12-4; CDR3 DNA: TGTGCCAGCAGTTTTGGACAGAACACTGAAGCTTTCTTT; CDR3 protein: CASSFGQNTEAFF
D gene: TRBD1; CDR3 length: 14; J gene: TRBJ1-6; clone size: .; V gene: TRBV3-1/TRBV3-2; CDR3 DNA: TGTGCCAGCGGACGACAGGGGTCTAATTCACCCCTCCACTTT; CDR3 protein: CASGRQGSNSPLHF